This TCR beta chain derives from a study of control samples from healthy donors and cancer patients. TCRdb's copy holds only in-frame clones and misses some; the assay was immunoSEQ multiplex PCR. Here the sample spans 150,000 to 180,000 clones, 90% to 95% being singletons. J lost 7 bases, V lost 5 bases, and 18 bases had no gene match. Germline-derived CDR1 and CDR2 are SGHTA and FQGNSA. CDR3 length equals 18 residues. The source is a man in his forties in good health. This chain connects TRBV7-2 to TRBJ2-1, with TRBD2 matching over 9 bases. The sequenced sample was blood. The CDR3 protein is CASSPGGVAGDPGNEQFF. CDR3 in DNA: TGTGCCAGCAGCCCCGGTGGGGTAGCGGGGGACCCCGGGAATGAGCAGTTCTTC. Filled out from reference TRBV7-2 and TRBJ2-1, the complete variable domain reads GAGVSQSPSNKVTEKGKDVELRCDPISGHTALYWYRQSLGQGLEFLIYFQGNSAPDKSGLPSDRFSAERTGGSVSTLTIQRTQQEDSAVYLCASSPGGVAGDPGNEQFFGPGTRLTVL.